Sequencing of this T cell receptor beta chain was carried out in a study of post-analysis software for immune sequencing data (dated by TCRdb to between 2014 and 2017). For context, the study as a whole: The recorded disease courses included relapsing-remitting, secondary progressive and progressive-relapsing multiple sclerosis, and some patients had no subtype annotation. The multiple sclerosis patient repertoires were compared with 11 previously published healthy control repertoires from donors aged about 6 to 26 years. A subset of samples was prepared in parallel using single-end sample barcoding, then pooled and co-amplified after Illumina adapter ligation.

TCR beta repertoires were profiled from peripheral blood of approximately 13 young patients with multiple sclerosis to demonstrate the VDJtools post-analysis software. Multiple sclerosis patients were children and adolescents aged roughly 6 to 16 years. What the authors observed across the whole study: Direct clustering with F measure showed strong co-clustering of samples prepared in the same batch, prompting a batch-effect correction. Patients showed significantly higher frequencies than controls for a handful of TRBV segments, among them TRBV5-6, TRBV5-1 and TRBV20-1. Multiple sclerosis patients had significantly lower normalized Chao1 diversity than controls, a result that suggests substantial peripheral T-cell clonal expansion. The multiple sclerosis patient group was slightly younger than the control group.

From a lookup of the germline V gene (reference sequence), CDR1 and CDR2 are MNHEY and SMNVEV. Here V drops 0 bases and J drops 3 bases, and the junction holds 11 bases not matched to any gene. The CDR3 sequence holds 18 residues, the cysteine and phenylalanine included. CDR3 DNA is the only sequence kept; it has 54 bases, read in frame from the first base. The protocol used for the library was PCR. TCRdb records Illumina HiSeq 2500 as the sequencer. To reduce PCR and sequencing biases, unique molecular identifiers were incorporated into the TCR beta cDNA libraries. Some 500,000 cDNA molecules were obtained for every 1 to 10 million input T cells, so each molecule roughly corresponded to one T cell. Patient libraries were prepared and sequenced with the same protocol used for the earlier healthy control dataset. Samples belonging to the same batch were prepared together, multiplexed and sequenced on a shared HiSeq lane. The source study handled its data this way. MIGEC handled the raw barcoded reads, throwing out single-read molecular identifier groups before consensus assembly and CDR3 extraction. Clonotype tables were post-analysed with VDJtools, normalizing diversity by down-sampling all datasets to the smallest sample size. Repertoire overlap clustering matched CDR3 amino acid but not nucleotide sequences to correct batch-related cross-sample contamination. The public sequencing data were trimmed at Q25 with fastp and processed into clonotypes with MiXCR by TCRdb, which kept only in-frame beta chains. Each entry merges the rows of one CDR3 protein and shows their most common DNA and genes. Clone size and V and J calls follow TCRdb, not the original study. Present in this sample are hundreds of thousands of distinct CDR3 sequences, around 37% of which were seen just once. Clones ranked in the top ten supply around 15% of the sample.

Concerning this clonotype itself: Its cognate antigen has yet to be identified. No quality values exist for individual bases; no much larger clone is one base distant.

This receptor chain uses TRBV27 and TRBJ2-7; TRBD2 matches 10 bases in the middle. This clonotype originated in a girl aged 5 to 17 with multiple sclerosis. The sequenced sample was blood. CDR3 loop: CASSLSRLAGALRYEQYF. The DNA is TGTGCCAGCAGTTTATCGAGGCTAGCGGGGGCCCTCCGCTACGAGCAGTACTTC.